This TCR beta chain was documented in a study of technical replicates of blood from a few donors. CDR1 and CDR2 (germline): MGHDK, SYGVNS. The CDR3 is made up of 12 amino acids. V lost 8 bases, J lost 8 bases, and 12 bases lay in between. TCRdb keeps only in-frame clones here, not all; method: immunoSEQ multiplex PCR. The sample lists just over 80,000 clones, roughly 94% occurring once. V is TRBV25-1 and J is TRBJ1-4; D gene ambiguous. The receptor comes from a human donor in good health. The sequenced material came from T cells isolated from PBMCs. The CDR3 nucleotides are TGTGCCAGCGGGTACAGTCACGAAAAACTGTTTTTT. Its translation is CASGYSHEKLFF.